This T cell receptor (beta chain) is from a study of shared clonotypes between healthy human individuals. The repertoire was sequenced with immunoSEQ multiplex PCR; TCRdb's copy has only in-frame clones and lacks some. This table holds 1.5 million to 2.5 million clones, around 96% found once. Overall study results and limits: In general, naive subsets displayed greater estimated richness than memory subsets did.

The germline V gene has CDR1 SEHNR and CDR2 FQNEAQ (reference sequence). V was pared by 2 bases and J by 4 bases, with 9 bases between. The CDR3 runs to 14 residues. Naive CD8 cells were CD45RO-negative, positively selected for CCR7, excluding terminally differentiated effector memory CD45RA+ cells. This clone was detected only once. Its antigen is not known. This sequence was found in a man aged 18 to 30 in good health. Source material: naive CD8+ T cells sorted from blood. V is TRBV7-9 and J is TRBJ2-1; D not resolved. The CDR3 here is CASSLTVGYNEQFF. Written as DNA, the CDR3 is TGTGCCAGCAGCTTAACGGTCGGTTACAATGAGCAGTTCTTC.